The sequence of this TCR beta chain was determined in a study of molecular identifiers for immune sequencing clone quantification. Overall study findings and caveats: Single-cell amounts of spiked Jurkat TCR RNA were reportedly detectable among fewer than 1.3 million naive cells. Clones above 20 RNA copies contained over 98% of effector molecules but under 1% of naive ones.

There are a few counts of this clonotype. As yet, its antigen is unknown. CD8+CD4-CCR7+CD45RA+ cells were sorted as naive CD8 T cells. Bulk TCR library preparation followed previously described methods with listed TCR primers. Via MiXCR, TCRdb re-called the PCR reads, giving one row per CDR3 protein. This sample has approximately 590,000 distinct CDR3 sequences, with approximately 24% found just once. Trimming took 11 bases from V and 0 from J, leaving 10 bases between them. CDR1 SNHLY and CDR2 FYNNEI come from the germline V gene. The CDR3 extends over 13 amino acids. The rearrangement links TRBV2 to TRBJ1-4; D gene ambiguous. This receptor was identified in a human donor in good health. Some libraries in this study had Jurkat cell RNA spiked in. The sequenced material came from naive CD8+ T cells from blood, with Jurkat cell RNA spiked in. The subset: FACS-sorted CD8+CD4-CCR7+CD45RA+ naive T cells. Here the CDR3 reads CAGETATNEKLFF. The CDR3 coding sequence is TGTGCCGGAGAAACAGCAACTAATGAAAAACTGTTTTTT. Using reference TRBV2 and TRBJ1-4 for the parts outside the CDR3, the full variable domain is EPEVTQTPSHQVTQMGQEVILRCVPISNHLYFYWYRQILGQKVEFLVSFYNNEISEKSEIFDDQFSVERPDGSNFTLKIRSTKLEDSAMYFCAGETATNEKLFFGSGTQLSVL.